This entry describes one T cell receptor beta chain. The antigen remains unidentified. Additional DNA sequences in this sample encode the identical CDR3. The CDR3 spans 12 residues. The V end lost 4 bases, the J end lost 3 bases, and 5 bases lay between the germline ends. The V gene's germline CDR1 is SGHRS and CDR2 YFSETQ. The record originates from a study of shared clonotypes between healthy human individuals. The table came from immunoSEQ multiplex PCR; TCRdb's copy has only in-frame clones and leaves some out. The profile shows about 2.3 million clones, over 90% of them singletons. Broader study findings: Deeper or shallower sequencing was expected to change how clonotypes are shared among donors.

Within Nashville, Tennessee resided all donors, each a Caucasian adult. The TCR comes from a man in his late teens or twenties in good health. Some clones in this sample may be carry-over from other donors' samples. The rearrangement uses TRBV5-1 and TRBJ2-1; D is uncertain. Specimen: naive CD4+ T cells from PBMCs. Sample subset: CD45RA+ positively selected. Written as DNA, the CDR3 is TGCGCCAGCAGCGCCAACTACAATGAGCAGTTCTTC. It translates to CASSANYNEQFF.